Below are 24 T cell receptor beta chains sequenced from a single sample in a study of T-cell memory formation after mild COVID-19. TCRdb reanalysed the 5' RACE reads using MiXCR and keeps one entry per CDR3 protein. The table has some 150,000 distinct CDR3 sequences, 15% to 20% seen once. Input material: PBMCs or a T cell subset sorted from them (not recorded which). The origin of the receptors is an adult woman who had mild COVID-19 (a few samples of this study predate the infection). Cell type and time point are not known.

This clonotype appeared many times. The J gene is TRBJ2-2, the V gene TRBV24-1; D remains ambiguous. Germline loops: CDR1 KGHDR, CDR2 SFDVKD. Deletions cut 4 bases from V and 7 bases from J, with 9 bases between. The CDR3 runs 13 residues. The CDR3 DNA reads TGTGCCACCAGTGACCCCAGGTTCGGGGAGCTGTTTTTT. As protein: CATSDPRFGELFF.

This clonotype has a count of ten or more. The chain links TRBV6-1 to TRBJ1-5; 8 bases fit TRBD1. J was trimmed by 3 bases and V by 7 bases; bases with no gene match: 5. The germline V gene encodes CDR1 MNHNS and CDR2 SASEGT. The CDR3 spans 14 residues. The CDR3 sequence: CASKDRGHNQPQHF. Here the CDR3 DNA reads TGTGCCAGCAAAGACAGGGGCCACAATCAGCCCCAGCATTTT.

This rearrangement joins TRBV10-3 to TRBJ1-2, with 9 nucleotides matching TRBD1. The germline gives CDR1 ENHRY, CDR2 SYGVKD. The CDR3 runs to 17 residues. The V gene end was trimmed by 7 bases and the J gene end by 3 bases; junction bases not matched to a gene: 15. CDR3 sequence (DNA): TGTGCCATCAAGGGGTCGGGACAGGGTGGTAGCGACTATGGCTACACCTTC. It is translated as CAIKGSGQGGSDYGYTF.

Notes on this clonotype: A read error may produce the germline difference seen at one junction end. This rearrangement joins TRBV3-1 to TRBJ1-2; D is ambiguous. CDR3 size: 12 residues. Germline lookup yields CDR1 LGHDT and CDR2 YNNKEL (reference sequence). The DNA for the CDR3 is TGTGCCAGCAGCCAATTTATTTCTAATGCCCACTTC. Residues: CASSQFISNAHF.

This clonotype has a handful of counts. J is TRBJ1-1 and V is TRBV12-3 or TRBV12-4; D is undetermined. Trimming removed 6 bases from V and 0 bases from J, with 11 bases in between. This CDR3 is 14 amino acids long. The CDR3 DNA is TGTGCCAGCAGCCTGGGAAAAATGAACACTGAAGCTTTCTTT. The encoded protein is CASSLGKMNTEAFF.

In this sample, this clonotype turned up a few times. V is TRBV2 and J is TRBJ1-5; no definite D call. CDR3 length: 14 residues. The germline V and J ends were trimmed by 7 bases and 0 bases, with 10 bases remaining between them. Germline CDR1 is SNHLY and CDR2 is FYNNEI. DNA for the CDR3: TGTGCCAGCACCCTGGAGGATAGCAATCAGCCCCAGCATTTT. Its translation is CASTLEDSNQPQHF.

For the CDR3, the DNA is TGTGCCAGCAGCCAGTTAGCGGGCTCTCCTAACGAGCAGTACTTC. It codes for CASSQLAGSPNEQYF. This chain joins TRBV4-2 and TRBJ2-7; the match to TRBD2 covers 7 bases. CDR3 length: 15 amino acids. CDR1 LGHNA and CDR2 YNFKEQ come from the germline V gene. The junction had 10 bases not matched to a gene; V was cut back by 3 bases and J by 5 bases.

This chain links TRBV5-4 with TRBJ2-5; 10 bases fit TRBD2. Germline values: CDR1 SGHNT, CDR2 YYREEE (reference sequence). The CDR3 spans 17 residues. V lost 1 base and J lost 5; bases outside the gene matches: 11. The CDR3 loop is CASSLRLAGQGWETQYF. The CDR3 coding sequence is TGTGCCAGCAGCTTGCGACTAGCGGGCCAGGGTTGGGAGACCCAGTACTTC. The full variable domain, rest sourced from reference TRBV5-4 and TRBJ2-5, is ETGVTQSPTHLIKTRGQQVTLRCSSQSGHNTVSWYQQALGQGPQFIFQYYREEENGRGNFPPRFSGLQFPNYSSELNVNALELDDSALYLCASSLRLAGQGWETQYFGPGTRLLVL.

V is TRBV18 and J is TRBJ1-6, with D maybe TRBD1 (5 bases). The V gene's germline CDR1 is KGHSH and CDR2 LQKENI. The CDR3 loop spans 18 amino acids. The V end lost 3 bases, the J end lost 1 base, and 16 bases lay between the germline ends. This chain's CDR3 is CASSPLQGQGSYNSPLHF. CDR3 in DNA: TGTGCCAGCTCACCTCTCCAGGGCCAAGGGTCCTATAATTCACCCCTCCACTTT.

This CDR3 is CASTHILEQFF. DNA of the CDR3: TGTGCCAGCACGCATATTCTTGAGCAGTTCTTC. V is TRBV11-2 and J is TRBJ2-1; D call uncertain. CDR3 length: 11 residues. V lost 7 bases, J lost 9 bases, and 10 bases lay in between. The germline V gene encodes CDR1 SGHAT and CDR2 FQNNGV.

This clonotype has a count of ten or more. The chain uses TRBV5-5 and TRBJ2-1; perhaps TRBD2 as D (7 bases). The germline CDR1 and CDR2 sequences are SGHKS and YYEKEE (reference sequence). The ends were cut back, 7 bases at V and 5 bases at J, with 16 bases in the middle. This CDR3 spans 14 amino acids. The CDR3 is CASGGGLVDNEQFF. The CDR3 nucleotides are TGTGCCAGCGGGGGGGGGCTAGTTGACAATGAGCAGTTCTTC. Full variable domain (rest looked up from reference TRBV5-5 and TRBJ2-1): DAGVTQSPTHLIKTRGQQVTLRCSPISGHKSVSWYQQVLGQGPQFIFQYYEKEERGRGNFPDRFSARQFPNYSSELNVNALLLGDSALYLCASGGGLVDNEQFFGPGTRLTVL.

This clonotype appeared a few times. V gene TRBV7-2 combines with J gene TRBJ2-7, with TRBD1 as a possible D gene (6 bases). The V and J ends lost 1 base and 3 bases respectively, with 10 bases between them. Germline loops: CDR1 SGHTA, CDR2 FQGNSA. The CDR3 extends over 14 amino acids. CDR3 region: CASSLEQGNYEQYF. For the CDR3, the DNA is TGTGCCAGCAGCTTAGAACAGGGAAACTACGAGCAGTACTTC.

This clonotype came up a few times. The chain combines TRBV6-5 with TRBJ2-3; no clear D. V was cut by 1 base and J by 1 base, with 6 bases left in between. Germline assignment: CDR1 MNHEY and CDR2 SVGAGI. This CDR3 spans 14 amino acids. This CDR3 is CASSYFAGTDTQYF. In DNA form, the CDR3 reads TGTGCCAGCAGTTACTTTGCTGGCACAGATACGCAGTATTTT.

The gene calls are TRBV11-3 and TRBJ2-3, with 8 bases fitting TRBD1. Germline CDR1 SGHNT, CDR2 YENEEA. V was clipped by 5 bases and J by 2 bases; unmatched bases: 6. This CDR3 has 15 residues. The DNA for the CDR3 is TGTGCCAGCAGCCTCAGGGGGCGCCCCACAGATACGCAGTATTTT. It yields the protein CASSLRGRPTDTQYF.

This clonotype was detected only a few times. The chain joins TRBV4-1 to TRBJ1-5, with TRBD1 as a possible D gene (5 bases). CDR1 and CDR2 (germline): MGHRA, YSYEKL. The CDR3 loop spans 14 amino acids. Between the trimmed V and J ends, which lost 0 bases and 7 bases, there was a span of 10 bases. CDR3 sequence reads: CASSQDYGGQPQHF. The CDR3 coding sequence is TGCGCCAGCAGCCAAGATTACGGGGGACAGCCCCAGCATTTT.

This clonotype was seen a handful of times. This sequence joins TRBV18 and TRBJ2-7; D assignment may be TRBD1 or TRBD2 (5 bases each). CDR3 size: 16 residues. CDR1 is KGHSH, CDR2 LQKENI, per germline. V was trimmed by 3 bases and J by 2 bases, leaving 17 bases between them. The DNA for the CDR3 is TGTGCCAGCTCACCCCCGGGACCAGCAACCCCCTACGAGCAGTACTTC. It specifies CASSPPGPATPYEQYF.

The chain has TRBV4-2 and TRBJ2-7; 10 positions match TRBD1. The CDR3 contains 21 residues. From germline, CDR1 is LGHNA and CDR2 YNFKEQ. The V and J ends lost 1 base and 2 bases, in that order; junction bases with no gene match: 20. CDR3 bases: TGTGCCAGCAGCCAAGTTATCGGAGACAGGGGGCGTCAAGGGAGTACCTACGAGCAGTACTTC. Encoded protein: CASSQVIGDRGRQGSTYEQYF.

This clonotype was seen a few times. The gene calls are TRBV13 and TRBJ2-5; a weak D match, TRBD2 (5 bases). CDR3 length: 14 amino acids. Germline-derived CDR1 and CDR2 are PRHDT and FYEKMQ (reference sequence). With 5 bases removed from V and 1 base from J, the gap between germline ends came to 11 bases. CDR3 coding DNA: TGTGCCAGCAGCCGGGGAAGATCCCAAGAGACCCAGTACTTC. Amino acid sequence: CASSRGRSQETQYF.

This clonotype was detected a few times. V gene TRBV5-1 combines with J gene TRBJ1-1; TRBD1 matches 8 bases. With 4 bases clipped from V and 5 bases from J, the junction kept 10 bases outside the gene matches. CDR3 size: 15 residues. Germline V gene sequence: CDR1 SGHRS, CDR2 YFSETQ. CDR3 protein: CASSQDRGMGTEAFF. CDR3 coding DNA: TGCGCCAGCAGCCAAGACAGGGGTATGGGGACTGAAGCTTTCTTT.

This clonotype appeared a few times. The V gene is TRBV21-1, the J gene TRBJ1-5; TRBD1, the D gene given by the table, was not confirmed from the DNA. TRBV21-1 is annotated as a pseudogene. The CDR3 covers 14 residues. The CDR3 DNA sequence: TGTGCCAGCAGCAAACCAGAGGGGAATCAGCCCCAGCATTTT. It encodes CASSKPEGNQPQHF.

The rearrangement links TRBV12-3 or TRBV12-4 to TRBJ2-1; D is perhaps TRBD2 (5 bases). V lost 1 base to trimming and J lost 6 bases, with 10 bases between them. This CDR3 spans 14 amino acids. The CDR3 reads CASSLGASFNEQFF. The CDR3, as DNA: TGTGCCAGCAGTTTAGGTGCTAGCTTCAATGAGCAGTTCTTC.

The chain joins TRBV15 to TRBJ1-4, with D possibly matching TRBD1 (5 bases). CDR3 length equals 14 residues. CDR1 is LNHNV and CDR2 is YYDKDF in the germline V gene (reference sequence). V was trimmed by 1 base and J by 2 bases, leaving 5 bases between them. The CDR3 protein is CATSRGQTNEKLFF. CDR3 nucleotides: TGTGCCACCAGCAGAGGACAGACTAATGAAAAACTGTTTTTT.

This clonotype was recorded a few times. The chain has TRBV21-1 and TRBJ1-4. TRBV21-1 corresponds to a pseudogene. This CDR3 contains 19 residues. The CDR3 loop is CASSNGVSSFGTANEKLFF. In DNA form, the CDR3 reads TGTGCCAGCAGCAATGGTGTTTCTTCATTCGGGACTGCAAATGAAAAACTGTTTTTT.

The chain couples TRBV4-1 to TRBJ2-6, with 7 bases fitting TRBD1. V trimming: 4 bases; J trimming: 0 bases; junction bases outside the gene matches: 12. In germline, CDR1 is MGHRA, CDR2 YSYEKL. The CDR3 has 19 amino acids. Here the CDR3 reads CASSPHRQGTSSGANVLTF. The CDR3 DNA reads TGCGCCAGCAGCCCCCACCGACAGGGAACGAGCTCTGGGGCCAACGTCCTGACTTTC.